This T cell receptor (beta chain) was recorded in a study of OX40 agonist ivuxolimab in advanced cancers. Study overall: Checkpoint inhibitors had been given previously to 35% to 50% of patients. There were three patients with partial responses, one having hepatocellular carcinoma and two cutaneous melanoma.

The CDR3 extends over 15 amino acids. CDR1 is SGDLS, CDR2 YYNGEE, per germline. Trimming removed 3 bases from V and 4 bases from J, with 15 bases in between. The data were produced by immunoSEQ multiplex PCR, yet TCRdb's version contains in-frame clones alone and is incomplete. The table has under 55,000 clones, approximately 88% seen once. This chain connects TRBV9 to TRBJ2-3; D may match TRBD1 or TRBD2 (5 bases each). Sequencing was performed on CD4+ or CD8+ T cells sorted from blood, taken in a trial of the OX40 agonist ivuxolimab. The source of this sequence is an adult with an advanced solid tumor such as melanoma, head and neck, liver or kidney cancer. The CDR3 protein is CASSGRGRGPDTQYF. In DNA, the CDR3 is TGTGCCAGCAGCGGACGGGGACGGGGTCCAGATACGCAGTATTTT.